The present T cell receptor beta chain was sequenced within a study of patients and donors after allogeneic stem cell transplantation. CDR1 is SQVTM, CDR2 ANQGSEA, per germline. Trimming removed 4 bases from V and 5 bases from J, with 16 bases in between. This CDR3 has 14 amino acids. TCRdb reanalysed the RT-PCR reads using MiXCR and keeps one entry per CDR3 protein. The data show approximately 220,000 distinct CDR3 sequences, more than 35% seen once. The receptor was isolated from a human donor who was either an allogeneic HSCT recipient or a stem cell or donor lymphocyte infusion donor (not recorded which). It is not recorded whose cells these are; they may come from a transplant donor. The chain has TRBV29-1 and TRBJ2-3; the D is unclear. Sequenced material: blood, either unsorted or a sorted T cell fraction (not recorded which). The CDR3: CSVVSHLLRDTQYF. The CDR3 nucleotides are TGCAGCGTTGTCTCCCATCTGCTTAGAGATACGCAGTATTTT.